These 5 T cell receptor beta chains came from one sample sequenced in a study of vaccination and CD4 T cells after COVID-19. No antigen is known for these receptors. Treatment: roughly ten-day PBMC culture with coronavirus spike peptide pools or control peptides (ViraFEST assay). Sequenced with the Oncomine TCR Beta short-read assay was DNA taken from cultured CD4+ T cells. TCRdb redid the calling of the PCR reads with MiXCR, one entry per CDR3 protein. Here the sample spans approximately 7,000 distinct CDR3 sequences, roughly 73% being singletons. Sample: CD4+ T cells from blood, cultured in vitro. All receptors derive from a human donor who had recovered from COVID-19.

This clonotype showed up just a few times. The J gene is TRBJ1-2, the V gene TRBV20-1, with TRBD1 as a possible D gene (6 bases). This CDR3 is built from 14 residues. Trimming took 0 bases from V and 5 from J, leaving 13 bases between them. The germline V gene has CDR1 DFQATT and CDR2 SNEGSKA (reference sequence). This CDR3 is CSAREARTAYGYTF. The DNA for the CDR3 is TGCAGTGCTAGAGAGGCGAGGACAGCTTATGGCTACACCTTC.

This chain uses TRBV15 with TRBJ1-5; D is uncertain. Germline V gene data show CDR1 as LNHNV and CDR2 as YYDKDF (reference sequence). V dropped 5 bases and J dropped 3 bases, with 14 bases sitting between them. The CDR3 covers 15 residues. The CDR3 sequence: CATSFSAGNNQPQHF. CDR3 nucleotide sequence: TGTGCCACCAGCTTTTCAGCCGGTAACAATCAGCCCCAGCATTTT.

The V gene is TRBV7-6, the J gene TRBJ2-5; no reliable D call. CDR1 and CDR2 from the germline V gene are SGHVS and FNYEAQ. The CDR3 runs to 13 residues. The V end lost 4 bases, the J end lost 2 bases, and 8 bases lay between the germline ends. The CDR3 protein is CASSSQPQETQYF. CDR3 in DNA: TGTGCCAGCAGCTCGCAGCCGCAAGAGACCCAGTACTTC.

The gene calls are TRBV10-3 and TRBJ1-6; no clear D gene. Looked up from germline, CDR1 is ENHRY and CDR2 is SYGVKD. With 2 bases removed from V and 8 bases from J, the gap between germline ends came to 16 bases. The length of the CDR3 is 16 residues. The DNA for the CDR3 is TGTGCCATCAGTGAGATGAGTGGCCACAACCATTCACCCCTCCACTTT. Its translation: CAISEMSGHNHSPLHF.

V usage is TRBV20-1 and J usage is TRBJ1-3; D gene unclear. Germline assignment: CDR1 DFQATT and CDR2 SNEGSKA (reference sequence). The CDR3 is 13 amino acids. Trimming cost V 3 bases and J 1 base, with 7 bases left between them. The DNA of the CDR3 is TGCAGTGCTAGCGAGGAGTCTGGAAACACCATATATTTT. Translated: CSASEESGNTIYF.